These T cell receptor beta chains were read from a single sample in a study of shared clonotypes between healthy human individuals. Using immunoSEQ multiplex PCR, the repertoire was profiled, and TCRdb retains in-frame clones only, with some absent. The table shows around 510,000 clones, with around 96% occurring only once. The sample consisted of naive CD4+ T cells sorted from blood. Every receptor here comes from a woman in her 30s in good health. CDR3s include the opening cysteine and the closing phenylalanine or tryptophan. Each record gives: D gene, J gene, clone size, V gene, CDR3 length, CDR3 protein, CDR3 DNA. D genes are given only for firm matches. Only some rows state a clone size, as once, few, many or a class for expanded clones.

>.|TRBJ2-7|.|TRBV6-5|13
CASSYNQNYEQYF
TGTGCCAGCAGTTACAACCAGAACTACGAGCAGTACTTC
>TRBD2|TRBJ2-7|.|TRBV5-1|14
CASSSRDYVYEQYF
TGCGCCAGCAGCTCCCGGGACTATGTCTACGAGCAGTACTTC
>.|TRBJ2-1|.|TRBV5-1|15
CASSLMGSSYNEQFF
TGCGCCAGCAGCTTGATGGGGAGCTCCTACAATGAGCAGTTCTTC
>.|TRBJ2-7|.|TRBV6-5|13
CASRSDRSYEQYF
TGTGCCAGCAGATCGGACAGAAGTTACGAGCAGTACTTC
>TRBD2|TRBJ2-3|.|TRBV5-1|17
CASSLATSATSTDTQYF
TGCGCCAGCAGCTTGGCCACTAGCGCCACTAGCACAGATACGCAGTATTTT
>TRBD2|TRBJ2-1|.|TRBV7-3|17
CASSLGTSGRAVNEQFF
TGTGCCAGCAGCTTAGGGACTAGCGGGAGGGCCGTAAATGAGCAGTTCTTC
>TRBD2|TRBJ2-3|.|TRBV9|18
CASSVGTSGSQGTDTQYF
TGTGCCAGCAGCGTAGGGACTAGCGGGAGTCAGGGCACAGATACGCAGTATTTT
>TRBD1|TRBJ2-7|.|TRBV11-2|16
CASSQTGQGYSYEQYF
TGTGCCAGCAGCCAAACGGGACAGGGTTATTCCTACGAGCAGTACTTC
>.|TRBJ2-3|.|TRBV7-9|13
CASSFNGADTQYF
TGTGCCAGCAGCTTCAATGGGGCCGATACGCAGTATTTT
>.|TRBJ2-1|.|TRBV6-6|13
CASNVRGTDEQFF
TGTGCCAGCAATGTCAGGGGCACGGATGAGCAGTTCTTC
>.|TRBJ2-1|.|TRBV19|14
CASSIQWGYNEQFF
TGTGCCAGTAGTATCCAGTGGGGGTACAATGAGCAGTTCTTC
>.|TRBJ2-5|.|TRBV6-5|10
CASNQETQYF
TGTGCCAGCAACCAAGAGACCCAGTACTTC
>.|TRBJ1-1|once|TRBV10-2|14
CASSTGSRGTEAFF
TGCGCCAGCAGTACGGGATCTAGAGGCACTGAAGCTTTCTTT
>TRBD2|TRBJ2-7|.|TRBV11-2|14
CASSIAGVVNEQYF
TGTGCCAGCAGCATAGCGGGAGTAGTTAACGAGCAGTACTTC